Listed here are 10 T cell receptor beta chains from one sample, sequenced in a study of blood T cell repertoires in COVID-19. The method was immunoSEQ multiplex PCR; TCRdb's version includes in-frame clones alone and lacks a portion of them. The sample consists of about 31,000 clones, around 90% of them appearing once. What was sequenced was peripheral blood. The receptors shown here come from a human donor in a cohort sampled during active COVID-19.

The rearrangement joins TRBV5-1 to TRBJ1-2; D is perhaps TRBD1 (5 bases). The CDR3 sequence is 16 residues long. Germline V lookup: CDR1 SGHRS, CDR2 YFSETQ. V lost 2 bases and J 0 bases, leaving 14 bases between the germline ends. The CDR3 DNA follows: TGCGCCAGCAGCTTTACGCCCGGGGGACCTAACTATGGCTACACCTTC. It translates to CASSFTPGGPNYGYTF.

V usage is TRBV19 and J usage is TRBJ1-2, with a possible D match to TRBD1 (6 bases). There are 14 residues in the CDR3. CDR1 is LNHDA, CDR2 SQIVND, per germline (reference sequence). The V end lost 7 bases, the J end lost 6 bases, and 18 bases lay between the germline ends. CDR3 in DNA: TGTGCCAGTATCGGACAGACTATTCTACATGGCTACACCTTC. Its translation is CASIGQTILHGYTF.

This clone was recorded only once. This sequence joins TRBV7-9 and TRBJ1-1; a weak D match, TRBD1 (5 bases). Germline lookup yields CDR1 SEHNR and CDR2 FQNEAQ (reference sequence). The CDR3 consists of 13 residues. With 0 bases removed from V and 7 bases from J, the gap between germline ends came to 9 bases. The CDR3 is CASSLAGQGEAFF. CDR3 nucleotide sequence: TGTGCCAGCAGCTTAGCAGGGCAGGGTGAAGCTTTCTTT. Complete variable domain (other parts from reference TRBV7-9 and TRBJ1-1): DTGVSQNPRHKITKRGQNVTFRCDPISEHNRLYWYRQTLGQGPEFLTYFQNEAQLEKSRLLSDRFSAERPKGSFSTLEIQRTEQGDSAMYLCASSLAGQGEAFFGQGTRLTVV.

V usage is TRBV4-1 and J usage is TRBJ2-1; 14 bases are a match to TRBD2. V lost 4 bases to trimming and J lost 8 bases; unmatched junction nucleotides: 7. CDR3 length: 16 amino acids. CDR1 and CDR2 (germline): MGHRA, YSYEKL. DNA for the CDR3: TGCGCCAGCAGCCCTACTCCGGGACTAGCGGGAGATGAGCAGTTCTTC. Translation: CASSPTPGLAGDEQFF.

The chain recombines TRBV25-1 with TRBJ2-2, with 10 bases that match TRBD2. V trimming: 4 bases; J trimming: 5 bases; junction bases outside the gene matches: 7. CDR3 length equals 16 residues. CDR1 MGHDK and CDR2 SYGVNS come from the germline V gene. CDR3 DNA sequence: TGTGCCAGCAGTGCCCCTAGCGGGAGTGGAACCGGGGAGCTGTTTTTT. Its translation is CASSAPSGSGTGELFF.

J is TRBJ2-1 and V is TRBV7-2, with 14 bases identical to TRBD2. CDR1 SGHTA and CDR2 FQGNSA come from the germline V gene. This CDR3 is built from 18 residues. V lost 3 bases to trimming and J lost 0 bases; unmatched junction nucleotides: 4. The CDR3 is CASSFRLAGGSSYNEQFF. The CDR3 DNA is TGTGCCAGCAGCTTTAGACTAGCGGGAGGGAGCTCCTACAATGAGCAGTTCTTC.

The CDR3: CASRLRTGANTGELFF. CDR3 DNA sequence: TGTGCAAGTCGCCTTAGGACAGGAGCAAACACCGGGGAGCTGTTTTTT. The chain links TRBV12-2 to TRBJ2-2; the table assigns TRBD1, which was not confirmed against the DNA. TRBV12-2 is a pseudogene segment. The CDR3 runs 16 residues.

The genes are TRBV6-5 and TRBJ1-5; D might be TRBD1 (5 bases). This CDR3 region has 15 residues. The ends were cut back, 6 bases at V and 0 bases at J, with 12 bases in the middle. Germline loops: CDR1 MNHEY, CDR2 SVGAGI. The CDR3 region is CASRTGLYSNQPQHF. In DNA, the CDR3 is TGTGCCAGCAGAACGGGACTATATAGCAATCAGCCCCAGCATTTT.

The chain has TRBV14 and TRBJ1-1; maybe TRBD1 (5 bases). V was trimmed by 3 bases and J by 1 base, leaving 12 bases between them. This CDR3 region has 15 residues. CDR1 is SGHDN, CDR2 FVKESK, per germline. The CDR3 spells CASSQGGLRNTEAFF. DNA for the CDR3: TGTGCCAGCAGCCAGGGGGGACTTCGGAACACTGAAGCTTTCTTT.

This chain joins TRBV24-1 and TRBJ2-1; 7 bases are a match to TRBD2. This CDR3 has 16 amino acids. Trimming took 0 bases from V and 9 from J; bases not matched to a gene: 10. Per the germline V gene, CDR1 is KGHDR and CDR2 is SFDVKD. The CDR3 bases are TGTGCCACCAGTGATTTGGCTTCGGGACTATCAAGTGAGCAGTTCTTC. Protein product: CATSDLASGLSSEQFF.